This entry concerns a single TCR beta chain. The CDR3 is 17 amino acids. The germline gives CDR1 SNHLY, CDR2 FYNNEI. The V and J ends lost 3 bases and 11 bases, in that order; junction bases with no gene match: 19. The authors prepared the TCRbeta library with unique molecular identifiers. TCRdb passed the PCR reads through MiXCR, listing each CDR3 protein once. The table lists 350,000 to 450,000 distinct CDR3 sequences, around 21% of them singletons. This record belongs to a study of T-cell reconstitution after alpha-beta-depleted transplantation in children. The chain recombines TRBV2 with TRBJ1-1; 9 bases map to TRBD1. This receptor was taken from a human donor who donated a stem cell graft to a child with acute myeloid leukemia. Sequenced here: PBMCs from the stem cell graft donor, sampled from the stem cell graft. As DNA, the CDR3 is TGTGCCAGCAGTGACTCCTTGATCGGCGGACAGGGGCCGGGGGCTTTCTTT. Encoded protein: CASSDSLIGGQGPGAFF.